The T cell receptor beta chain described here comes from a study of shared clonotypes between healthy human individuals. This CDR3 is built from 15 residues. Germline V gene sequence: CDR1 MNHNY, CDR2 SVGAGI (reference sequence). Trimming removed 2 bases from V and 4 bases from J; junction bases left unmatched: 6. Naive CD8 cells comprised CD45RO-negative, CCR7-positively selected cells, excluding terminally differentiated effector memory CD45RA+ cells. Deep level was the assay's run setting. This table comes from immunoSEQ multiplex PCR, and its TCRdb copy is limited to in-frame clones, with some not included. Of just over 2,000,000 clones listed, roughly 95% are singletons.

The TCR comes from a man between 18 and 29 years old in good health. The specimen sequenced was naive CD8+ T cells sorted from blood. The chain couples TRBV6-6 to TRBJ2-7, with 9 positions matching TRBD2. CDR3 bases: TGTGCCAGCAGTTACGTGGCTAGCGGGACTTACGAGCAGTACTTC. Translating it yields CASSYVASGTYEQYF.